This T cell receptor beta chain was identified in a study of blood T cell repertoires in COVID-19. Overall study context: Nucleic acid was either cDNA or gDNA, and it came from T cells, B-cell-depleted T cells, or PBMCs.

Some clones are missing from TCRdb's copy, which holds only in-frame ones; the method was immunoSEQ multiplex PCR. The table includes hundreds of thousands of clones, over 80% detected once. This CDR3 spans 16 amino acids. From germline, CDR1 is LNHDA and CDR2 SQIVND (reference sequence). J was trimmed by 7 bases and V by 5 bases; bases with no gene match: 14. The V and J genes are TRBV19 and TRBJ2-1; TRBD2 aligns across 7 bases. Sequencing used peripheral blood. The sequence was obtained from a woman aged 45-59 years with COVID-19, enrolled during active disease. The CDR3 protein is CASSPGLVVTNNEQFF. In DNA form, the CDR3 reads TGTGCCAGTAGTCCAGGACTAGTCGTCACTAATAATGAGCAGTTCTTC.